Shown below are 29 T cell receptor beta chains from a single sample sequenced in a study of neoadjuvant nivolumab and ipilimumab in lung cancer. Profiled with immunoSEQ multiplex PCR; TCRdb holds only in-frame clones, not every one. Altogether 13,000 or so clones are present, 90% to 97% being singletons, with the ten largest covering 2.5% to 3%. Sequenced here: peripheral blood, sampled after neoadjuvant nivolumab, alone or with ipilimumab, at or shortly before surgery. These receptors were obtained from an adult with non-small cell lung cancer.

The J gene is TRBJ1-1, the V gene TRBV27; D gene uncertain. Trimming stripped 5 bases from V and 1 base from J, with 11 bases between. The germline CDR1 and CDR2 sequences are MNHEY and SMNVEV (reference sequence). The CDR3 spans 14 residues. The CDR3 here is CASSPNEGNTEAFF. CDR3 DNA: TGTGCCAGCAGTCCCAACGAGGGGAACACTGAAGCTTTCTTT.

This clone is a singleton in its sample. CDR3: CAWLASGPQGDNEQFF. The CDR3 nucleotides are TGTGCCTGGCTTGCGTCGGGACCTCAGGGGGACAATGAGCAGTTCTTC. The chain uses TRBV30 and TRBJ2-1; 7 positions agree with TRBD1. The germline gives CDR1 GTSNPN, CDR2 SVGIG (reference sequence). The CDR3 extends over 16 amino acids. V lost 5 bases to trimming and J lost 5 bases; unmatched junction nucleotides: 15.

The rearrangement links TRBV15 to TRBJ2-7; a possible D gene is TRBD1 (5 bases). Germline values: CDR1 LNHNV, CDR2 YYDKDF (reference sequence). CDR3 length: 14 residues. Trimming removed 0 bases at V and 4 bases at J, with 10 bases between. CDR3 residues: CATSRDRGSYEQYF. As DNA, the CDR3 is TGTGCCACCAGCAGAGATAGGGGCAGTTACGAGCAGTACTTC.

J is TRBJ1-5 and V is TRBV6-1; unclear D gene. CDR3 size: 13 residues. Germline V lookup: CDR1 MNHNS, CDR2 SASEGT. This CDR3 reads CGISERALQPQHF. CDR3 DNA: TGTGGCATCAGCGAGAGGGCTCTTCAGCCCCAGCATTTT.

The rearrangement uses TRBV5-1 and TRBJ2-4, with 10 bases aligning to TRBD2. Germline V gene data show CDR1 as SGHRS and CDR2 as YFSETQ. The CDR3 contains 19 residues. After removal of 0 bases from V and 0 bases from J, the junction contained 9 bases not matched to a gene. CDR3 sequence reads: CASSLVSSGSGGAKNIQYF. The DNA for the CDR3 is TGCGCCAGCAGCTTGGTATCTAGCGGGAGCGGGGGAGCCAAAAACATTCAGTACTTC.

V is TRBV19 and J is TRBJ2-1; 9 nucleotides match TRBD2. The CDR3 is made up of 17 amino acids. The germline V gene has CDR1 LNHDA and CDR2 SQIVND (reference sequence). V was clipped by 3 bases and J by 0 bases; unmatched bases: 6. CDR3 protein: CASSIGLARSSYNEQFF. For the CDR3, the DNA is TGTGCCAGTAGTATCGGACTAGCGAGGAGCTCCTACAATGAGCAGTTCTTC.

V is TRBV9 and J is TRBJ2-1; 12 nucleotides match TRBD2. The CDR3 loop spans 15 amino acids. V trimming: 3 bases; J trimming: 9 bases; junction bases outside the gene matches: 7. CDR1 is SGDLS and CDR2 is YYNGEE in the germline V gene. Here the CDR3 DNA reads TGTGCCAGCAGCGCCGGGACTAGCGGGTTCAGTGAGCAGTTCTTC. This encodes CASSAGTSGFSEQFF.

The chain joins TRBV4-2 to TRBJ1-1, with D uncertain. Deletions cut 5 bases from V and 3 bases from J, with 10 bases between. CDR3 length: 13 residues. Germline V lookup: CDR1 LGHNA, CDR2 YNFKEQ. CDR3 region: CASSNGRDTEAFF. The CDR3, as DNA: TGTGCCAGCAGCAACGGAAGGGACACTGAAGCTTTCTTT.

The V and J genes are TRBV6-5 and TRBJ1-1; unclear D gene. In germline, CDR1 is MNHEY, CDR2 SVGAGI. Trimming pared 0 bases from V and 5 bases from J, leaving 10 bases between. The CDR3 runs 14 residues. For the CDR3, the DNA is TGTGCCAGCAGTTACTCGGGGAGTGGGACTGAAGCTTTCTTT. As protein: CASSYSGSGTEAFF.

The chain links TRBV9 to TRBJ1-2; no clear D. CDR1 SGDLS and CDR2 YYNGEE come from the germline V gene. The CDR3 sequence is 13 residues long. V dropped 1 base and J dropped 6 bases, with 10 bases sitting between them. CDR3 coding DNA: TGTGCCAGCAGCGTAAGAGGGTTTGATGGCTACACCTTC. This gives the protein CASSVRGFDGYTF.

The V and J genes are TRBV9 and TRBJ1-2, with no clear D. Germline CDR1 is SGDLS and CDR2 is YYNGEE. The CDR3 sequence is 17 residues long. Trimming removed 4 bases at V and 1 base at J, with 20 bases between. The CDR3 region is CASSSGSPTQSNYGYTF. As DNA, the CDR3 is TGTGCCAGCAGCTCAGGTTCCCCTACACAAAGTAACTATGGCTACACCTTC.

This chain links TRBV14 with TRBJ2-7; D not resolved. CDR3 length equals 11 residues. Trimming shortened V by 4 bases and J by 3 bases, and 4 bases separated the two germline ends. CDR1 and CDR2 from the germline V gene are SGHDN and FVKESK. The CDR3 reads CASSPDYEQYF. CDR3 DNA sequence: TGTGCCAGCAGCCCCGACTACGAGCAGTACTTC.

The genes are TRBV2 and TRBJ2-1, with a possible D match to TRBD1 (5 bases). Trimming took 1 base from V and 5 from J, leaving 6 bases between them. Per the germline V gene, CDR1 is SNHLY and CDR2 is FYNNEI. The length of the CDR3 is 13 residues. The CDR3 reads CASSEGGDNEQFF. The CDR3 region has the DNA TGTGCCAGCAGTGAAGGGGGCGACAATGAGCAGTTCTTC. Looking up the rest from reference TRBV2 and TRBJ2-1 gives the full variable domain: EPEVTQTPSHQVTQMGQEVILRCVPISNHLYFYWYRQILGQKVEFLVSFYNNEISEKSEIFDDQFSVERPDGSNFTLKIRSTKLEDSAMYFCASSEGGDNEQFFGPGTRLTVL.

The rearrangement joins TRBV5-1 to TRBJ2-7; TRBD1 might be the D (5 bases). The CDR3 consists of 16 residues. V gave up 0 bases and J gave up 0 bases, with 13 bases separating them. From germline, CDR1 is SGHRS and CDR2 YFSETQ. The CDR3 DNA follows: TGCGCCAGCAGCTTGGGACCCTCAGGGAACTCCTACGAGCAGTACTTC. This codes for CASSLGPSGNSYEQYF.

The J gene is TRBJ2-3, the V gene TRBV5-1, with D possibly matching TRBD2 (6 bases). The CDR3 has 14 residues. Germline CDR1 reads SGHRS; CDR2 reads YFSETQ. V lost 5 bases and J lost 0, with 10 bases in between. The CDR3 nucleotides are TGCGCCAGCAGGGAGGGGTCAAGCACAGATACGCAGTATTTT. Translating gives CASREGSSTDTQYF.

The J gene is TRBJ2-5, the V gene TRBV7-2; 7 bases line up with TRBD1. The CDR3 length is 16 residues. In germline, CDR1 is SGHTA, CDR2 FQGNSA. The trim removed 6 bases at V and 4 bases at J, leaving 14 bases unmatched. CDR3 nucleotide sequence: TGTGCCAGCAGAAGTTACGTCGACAGGGTGGGAGAGACCCAGTACTTC. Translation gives CASRSYVDRVGETQYF.

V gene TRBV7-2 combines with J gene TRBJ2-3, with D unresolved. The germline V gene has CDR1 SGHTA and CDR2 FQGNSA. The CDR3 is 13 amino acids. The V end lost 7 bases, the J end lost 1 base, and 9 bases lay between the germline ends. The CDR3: CASMISGTDTQYF. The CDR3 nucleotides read TGTGCCAGCATGATTTCGGGCACAGATACGCAGTATTTT.

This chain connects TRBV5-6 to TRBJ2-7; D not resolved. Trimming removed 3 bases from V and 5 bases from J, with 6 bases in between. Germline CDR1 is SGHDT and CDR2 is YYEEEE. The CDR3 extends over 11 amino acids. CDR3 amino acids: CASSSINEQYF. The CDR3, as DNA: TGTGCCAGCAGCTCTATTAACGAGCAGTACTTC.

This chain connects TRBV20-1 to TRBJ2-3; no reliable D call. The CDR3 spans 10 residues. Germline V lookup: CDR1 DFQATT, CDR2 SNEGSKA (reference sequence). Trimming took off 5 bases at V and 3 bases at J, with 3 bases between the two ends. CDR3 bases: TGCAGTGCTCCGACAGATACGCAGTATTTT. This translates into CSAPTDTQYF.

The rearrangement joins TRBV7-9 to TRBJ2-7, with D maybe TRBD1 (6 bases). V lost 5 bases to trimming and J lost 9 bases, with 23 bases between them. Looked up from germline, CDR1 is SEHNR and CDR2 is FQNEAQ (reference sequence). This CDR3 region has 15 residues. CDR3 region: CASSPTPGDLGWQYF. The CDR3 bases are TGTGCCAGCAGCCCGACTCCAGGGGACCTAGGGTGGCAGTACTTC.

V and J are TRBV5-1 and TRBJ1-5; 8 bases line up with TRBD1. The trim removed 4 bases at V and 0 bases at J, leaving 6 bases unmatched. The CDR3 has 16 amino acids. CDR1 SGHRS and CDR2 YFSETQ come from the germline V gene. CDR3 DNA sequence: TGCGCCAGCAGCACGCCTGACAGGGGTAGCAATCAGCCCCAGCATTTT. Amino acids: CASSTPDRGSNQPQHF.

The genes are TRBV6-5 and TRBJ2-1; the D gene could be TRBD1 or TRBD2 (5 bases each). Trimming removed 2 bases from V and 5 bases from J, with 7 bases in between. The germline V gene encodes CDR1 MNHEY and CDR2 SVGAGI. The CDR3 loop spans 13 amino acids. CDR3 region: CASSYEGNNEQFF. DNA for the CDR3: TGTGCCAGCAGTTACGAGGGGAACAATGAGCAGTTCTTC.

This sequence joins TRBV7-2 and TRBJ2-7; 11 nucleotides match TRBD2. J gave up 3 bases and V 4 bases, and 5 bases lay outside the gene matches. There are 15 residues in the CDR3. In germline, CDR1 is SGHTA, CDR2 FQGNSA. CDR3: CASSSRGTSGYEQYF. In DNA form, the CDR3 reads TGTGCCAGCAGCTCCCGCGGGACTAGCGGCTACGAGCAGTACTTC. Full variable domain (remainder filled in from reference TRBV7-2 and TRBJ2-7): GAGVSQSPSNKVTEKGKDVELRCDPISGHTALYWYRQSLGQGLEFLIYFQGNSAPDKSGLPSDRFSAERTGGSVSTLTIQRTQQEDSAVYLCASSSRGTSGYEQYFGPGTRLTVT.

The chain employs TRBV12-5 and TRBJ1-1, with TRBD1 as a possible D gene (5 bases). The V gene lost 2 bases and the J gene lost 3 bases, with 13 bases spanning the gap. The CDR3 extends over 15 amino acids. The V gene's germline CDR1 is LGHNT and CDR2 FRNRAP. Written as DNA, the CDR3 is TGTGCTAGTGGTTTGTTTGTGGGGGGGGACACTGAAGCTTTCTTT. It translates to CASGLFVGGDTEAFF.

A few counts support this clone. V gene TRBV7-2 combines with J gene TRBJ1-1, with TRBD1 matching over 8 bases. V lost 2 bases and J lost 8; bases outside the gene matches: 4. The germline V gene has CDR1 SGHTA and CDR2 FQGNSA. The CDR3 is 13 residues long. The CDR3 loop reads CASSLTGQGEAFF. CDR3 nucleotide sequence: TGTGCCAGCAGCTTAACCGGACAGGGAGAAGCTTTCTTT. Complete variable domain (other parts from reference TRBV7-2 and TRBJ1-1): GAGVSQSPSNKVTEKGKDVELRCDPISGHTALYWYRQSLGQGLEFLIYFQGNSAPDKSGLPSDRFSAERTGGSVSTLTIQRTQQEDSAVYLCASSLTGQGEAFFGQGTRLTVV.

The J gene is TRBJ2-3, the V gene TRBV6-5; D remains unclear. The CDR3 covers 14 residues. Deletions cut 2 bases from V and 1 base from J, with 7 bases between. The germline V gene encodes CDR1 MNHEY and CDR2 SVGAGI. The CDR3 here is CASSYQIRTDTQYF. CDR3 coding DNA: TGTGCCAGCAGTTACCAGATTCGCACAGATACGCAGTATTTT.

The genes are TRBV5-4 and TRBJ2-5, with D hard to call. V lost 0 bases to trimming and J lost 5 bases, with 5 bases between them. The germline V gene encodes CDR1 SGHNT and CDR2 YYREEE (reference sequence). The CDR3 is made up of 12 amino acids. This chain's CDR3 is CASSLGLETQYF. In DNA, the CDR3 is TGTGCCAGCAGCTTGGGACTGGAGACCCAGTACTTC.

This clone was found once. This chain's CDR3 is CASSLPTGELFF. As DNA, the CDR3 is TGTGCCAGCAGTTTACCCACCGGGGAGCTGTTTTTT. The rearrangement joins TRBV27 to TRBJ2-2; D unclear. V was trimmed by 2 bases and J by 4 bases, leaving 2 bases between them. The CDR3 extends over 12 amino acids. Germline V gene data show CDR1 as MNHEY and CDR2 as SMNVEV (reference sequence).

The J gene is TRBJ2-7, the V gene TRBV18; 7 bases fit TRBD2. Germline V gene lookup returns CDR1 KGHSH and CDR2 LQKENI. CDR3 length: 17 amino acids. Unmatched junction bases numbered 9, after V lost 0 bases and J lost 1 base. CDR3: CASSPPLAGLGSYEQYF. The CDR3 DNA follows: TGTGCCAGCTCACCACCTTTAGCGGGTTTAGGGTCCTACGAGCAGTACTTC. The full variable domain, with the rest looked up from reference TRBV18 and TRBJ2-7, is NAGVMQNPRHLVRRRGQEARLRCSPMKGHSHVYWYRQLPEEGLKFMVYLQKENIIDESGMPKERFSAEFPKEGPSILRIQQVVRGDSAAYFCASSPPLAGLGSYEQYFGPGTRLTVT.